The 21 T cell receptor beta chains below all came from one sample that was sequenced in a study of T cells after yellow fever vaccination. MiXCR, run by TCRdb on the 5' RACE reads, gives a single entry per CDR3 protein. The sample yields under 500,000 distinct CDR3 sequences, approximately 19% seen once. Sequenced here: PBMCs, sampled before the yellow fever booster vaccination. The receptors were gathered from a man between 18 and 29 years old who received the YFV17D yellow fever vaccine.

V is TRBV28 and J is TRBJ1-2, with D possibly being TRBD1 (6 bases). V gave up 5 bases and J gave up 4 bases, with 20 bases separating them. The CDR3 covers 16 residues. Germline V lookup: CDR1 MDHEN, CDR2 SYDVKM. Written as DNA, the CDR3 is TGTGCCAGCAGTCTGACAGGCAGCAGTATAATCTATGGCTACACCTTC. It codes for CASSLTGSSIIYGYTF.

The chain couples TRBV30 to TRBJ2-4, with no clear D. This CDR3 has 12 residues. V dropped 0 bases and J dropped 5 bases, with 5 bases sitting between them. Germline V gene data show CDR1 as GTSNPN and CDR2 as SVGIG (reference sequence). The CDR3 here is CAWSVSENIQYF. DNA of the CDR3: TGTGCCTGGAGTGTCTCGGAAAACATTCAGTACTTC.

The rearrangement joins TRBV6-5 to TRBJ2-3; the match to TRBD1 covers 9 bases. Unmatched junction bases numbered 5, after V lost 4 bases and J lost 6 bases. Germline V lookup: CDR1 MNHEY, CDR2 SVGAGI. The CDR3 contains 14 residues. CDR3 sequence: CASSWRQGGDTQYF. CDR3 coding DNA: TGTGCCAGCAGTTGGCGACAGGGGGGTGATACGCAGTATTTT.

This clonotype was counted between two and nine times. The CDR3 coding sequence is TGTGCCAGCAGTCCTTATCCAGCGGCAAGATACAATGAGCAGTTCTTC. This codes for CASSPYPAARYNEQFF. V and J are TRBV27 and TRBJ2-1, with TRBD2 as a possible D gene (5 bases). Trimming pared 5 bases from V and 4 bases from J, leaving 18 bases between. The CDR3 has 16 residues. Germline V lookup: CDR1 MNHEY, CDR2 SMNVEV (reference sequence).

This chain uses TRBV11-1 with TRBJ1-1; possible D gene TRBD1, 6 bases. The V end lost 3 bases, the J end lost 1 base, and 9 bases lay between the germline ends. This CDR3 is built from 14 residues. Per germline, CDR1 SGHAT and CDR2 FQDESV (reference sequence). CDR3 region: CASSFWGPNTEAFF. DNA of the CDR3: TGTGCCAGCAGCTTCTGGGGGCCGAACACTGAAGCTTTCTTT.

This clonotype was seen a few times. The genes are TRBV20-1 and TRBJ1-5; 7 bases align to TRBD1. This CDR3 comprises 14 residues. Germline assignment: CDR1 DFQATT and CDR2 SNEGSKA (reference sequence). Trimming took 4 bases from V and 1 from J; bases not matched to a gene: 4. For the CDR3, the DNA is TGCAGTGCTAAGGGGGCGGGAAGCAATCAGCCCCAGCATTTT. This gives the protein CSAKGAGSNQPQHF.

This clonotype was seen at least ten times. The rearrangement links TRBV5-1 to TRBJ2-1; D gene uncertain. The V end lost 0 bases, the J end lost 0 bases, and 7 bases lay between the germline ends. CDR3 length equals 15 residues. The germline CDR1 and CDR2 sequences are SGHRS and YFSETQ. CDR3 nucleotides: TGCGCCAGCAGCTTGGTGGGCAGCTCCTACAATGAGCAGTTCTTC. It specifies CASSLVGSSYNEQFF.

The chain couples TRBV9 to TRBJ2-2; D gene unclear. Germline CDR1 SGDLS, CDR2 YYNGEE. Trimming stripped 0 bases from V and 3 bases from J, with 12 bases between. CDR3 length: 16 residues. CDR3 bases: TGTGCCAGCAGCGTAGAAAGGGAATTCTACACCGGGGAGCTGTTTTTT. It encodes CASSVEREFYTGELFF.

This clonotype has more than one count but fewer than ten. V and J are TRBV5-6 and TRBJ2-5, with a tentative D call TRBD1 (5 bases). The germline V gene encodes CDR1 SGHDT and CDR2 YYEEEE. The CDR3 extends over 16 amino acids. The germline V and J ends were trimmed by 1 base and 0 bases, with 13 bases remaining between them. The DNA of the CDR3 is TGTGCCAGCAGCTTGTGGGCAGGGCGGTACCAAGAGACCCAGTACTTC. Its protein product is CASSLWAGRYQETQYF.

This clonotype was counted only a few times. This chain links TRBV7-2 with TRBJ2-3; D might be TRBD2 (6 bases). V lost 0 bases, J lost 4 bases, and 14 bases lay in between. This CDR3 contains 16 residues. CDR1 and CDR2 (germline): SGHTA, FQGNSA. The CDR3 is CASSLAVERVADTQYF. The CDR3 DNA is TGTGCCAGCAGCTTAGCGGTGGAGCGGGTCGCAGATACGCAGTATTTT.

Many counts were recorded for this clonotype. The DNA for the CDR3 is TGTGCCAGCAGCCCCCCCGGCAAGAGCTATGGCTACACCTTC. Translated: CASSPPGKSYGYTF. The V call is TRBV5-4, the J call TRBJ1-2; no reliable D call. CDR1 is SGHNT, CDR2 YYREEE, per germline (reference sequence). The germline V and J ends were trimmed by 4 bases and 4 bases, with 14 bases remaining between them. The CDR3 length is 14 residues.

The rearrangement joins TRBV28 to TRBJ2-7; TRBD1 is a possible D gene (5 bases). The CDR3 length is 13 residues. Germline V gives CDR1 MDHEN, CDR2 SYDVKM. V was shortened by 3 bases and J by 4 bases, with 10 bases between the two germline ends. CDR3 in amino acids: CASSLKGWYEQYV. The CDR3 DNA is TGTGCCAGCAGTTTGAAGGGGTGGTACGAGCAGTACGTC.

J is TRBJ2-1 and V is TRBV5-5; D may be TRBD2 (5 bases). Trimming shortened V by 0 bases and J by 10 bases, and 8 bases separated the two germline ends. The germline V gene has CDR1 SGHKS and CDR2 YYEKEE (reference sequence). CDR3 length: 12 amino acids. The DNA for the CDR3 is TGTGCCAGCAGCTTGGCCTCGGGGGAGCAGTTCTTC. Its protein product is CASSLASGEQFF.

The chain couples TRBV6-5 to TRBJ1-2; D is perhaps TRBD1 (5 bases). The V gene's germline CDR1 is MNHEY and CDR2 SVGAGI. The CDR3 runs to 14 residues. Trimming took 6 bases from V and 4 from J, leaving 15 bases between them. The CDR3 reads CASSKGRGSYGYTF. CDR3 in DNA: TGTGCCAGCAGCAAGGGAAGGGGCAGCTATGGCTACACCTTC.

Many counts were recorded for this clonotype. This chain joins TRBV13 and TRBJ2-3; D remains unclear. This CDR3 spans 15 amino acids. The V gene lost 5 bases and the J gene lost 2 bases, with 14 bases spanning the gap. Germline values: CDR1 PRHDT, CDR2 FYEKMQ (reference sequence). CDR3 residues: CASSLRMAYTDTQYF. CDR3 sequence (DNA): TGTGCCAGCAGCCTGCGGATGGCCTACACAGATACGCAGTATTTT.

CDR3 region: CASSQGPQPNTEAFF. DNA of the CDR3: TGTGCCAGCTCTCAGGGGCCCCAACCGAACACTGAAGCTTTCTTT. The genes are TRBV18 and TRBJ1-1; D perhaps matches TRBD1 (6 bases). CDR3 length: 15 amino acids. Germline-derived CDR1 and CDR2 are KGHSH and LQKENI. V dropped 6 bases and J dropped 1 base, with 15 bases sitting between them.

The rearrangement uses TRBV29-1 and TRBJ2-1; D gene ambiguous. V shed 6 bases and J shed 6 bases, with 9 bases lying between them. Germline V lookup: CDR1 SQVTM, CDR2 ANQGSEA. The CDR3 loop spans 11 amino acids. CDR3 nucleotide sequence: TGCAGCGTGGGATGGGCCAATGAGCAGTTCTTC. Translated, it gives CSVGWANEQFF.

This clonotype was recorded once. The chain couples TRBV6-5 to TRBJ2-1; TRBD1 matches 7 bases. CDR1 and CDR2 from the germline V gene are MNHEY and SVGAGI. The CDR3 is 15 residues long. Trimming cost V 6 bases and J 0 bases; bases outside gene matches: 5. CDR3 sequence: CASRPGTVSYNEQFF. DNA for the CDR3: TGTGCCAGCAGACCAGGGACAGTCTCCTACAATGAGCAGTTCTTC.

This clonotype was observed a handful of times. The DNA of the CDR3 is TGCGCCAGCAGCTTGGAAGGCGGGGGGGCTGGAGATACGCAGTATTTT. Its protein is CASSLEGGGAGDTQYF. The chain uses TRBV5-1 and TRBJ2-3, with 9 bases that match TRBD2. The V segment lost 0 bases and the J segment 5 bases; nucleotides outside the gene matches: 7. The CDR3 is 16 residues long. Germline values: CDR1 SGHRS, CDR2 YFSETQ.

The rearrangement joins TRBV7-9 to TRBJ1-4; 10 bases agree with TRBD1. Germline V gives CDR1 SEHNR, CDR2 FQNEAQ (reference sequence). V dropped 5 bases and J dropped 8; count of bases not matched to a gene: 5. This CDR3 comprises 14 residues. The CDR3 DNA sequence: TGTGCCAGCAGCGACGGACAGGGGGAAGAAAAACTGTTTTTT. It specifies CASSDGQGEEKLFF. Filled out from reference TRBV7-9 and TRBJ1-4, the complete variable domain reads DTGVSQNPRHKITKRGQNVTFRCDPISEHNRLYWYRQTLGQGPEFLTYFQNEAQLEKSRLLSDRFSAERPKGSFSTLEIQRTEQGDSAMYLCASSDGQGEEKLFFGSGTQLSVL.

This clonotype was detected a few times. The chain joins TRBV7-6 to TRBJ2-2; D not certain. This CDR3 spans 15 amino acids. Germline lookup yields CDR1 SGHVS and CDR2 FNYEAQ. The germline V and J ends were trimmed by 5 bases and 2 bases, with 12 bases remaining between them. CDR3 bases: TGTGCCAGCAGCGGGCCGGACCATAACACCGGGGAGCTGTTTTTT. It specifies CASSGPDHNTGELFF.